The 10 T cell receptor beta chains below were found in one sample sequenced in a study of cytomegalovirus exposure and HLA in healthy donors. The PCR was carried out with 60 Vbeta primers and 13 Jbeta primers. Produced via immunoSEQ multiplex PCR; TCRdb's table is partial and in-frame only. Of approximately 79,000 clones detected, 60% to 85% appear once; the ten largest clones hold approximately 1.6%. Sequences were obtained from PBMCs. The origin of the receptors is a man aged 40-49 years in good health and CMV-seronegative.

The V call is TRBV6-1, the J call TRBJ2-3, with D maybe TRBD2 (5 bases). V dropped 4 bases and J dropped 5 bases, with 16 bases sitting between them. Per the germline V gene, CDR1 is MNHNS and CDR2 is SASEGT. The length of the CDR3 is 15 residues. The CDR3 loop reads CASSGTYQVRDTQYF. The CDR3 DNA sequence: TGTGCCAGCAGTGGGACTTATCAGGTCCGAGATACGCAGTATTTT.

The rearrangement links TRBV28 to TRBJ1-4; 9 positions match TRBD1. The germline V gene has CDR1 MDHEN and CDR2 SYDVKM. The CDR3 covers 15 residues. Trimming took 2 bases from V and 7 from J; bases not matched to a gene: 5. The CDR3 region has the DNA TGTGCCAGCAGTTTACCTTTGACAGGGGGTGAAAAACTGTTTTTT. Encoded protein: CASSLPLTGGEKLFF.

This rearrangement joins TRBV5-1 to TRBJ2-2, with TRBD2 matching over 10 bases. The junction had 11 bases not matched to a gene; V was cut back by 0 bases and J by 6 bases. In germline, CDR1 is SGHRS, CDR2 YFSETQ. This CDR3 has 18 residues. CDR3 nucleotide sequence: TGCGCCAGCAGCTTGGCGGGGTCTAGCGGGAGCCCCCCCGGGGAGCTGTTTTTT. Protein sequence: CASSLAGSSGSPPGELFF.

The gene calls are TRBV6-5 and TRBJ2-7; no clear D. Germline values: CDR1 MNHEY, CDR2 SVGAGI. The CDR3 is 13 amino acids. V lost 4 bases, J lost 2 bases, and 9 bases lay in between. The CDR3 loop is CASSLGTTYEQYF. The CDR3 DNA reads TGTGCCAGCAGTTTGGGCACCACCTACGAGCAGTACTTC.

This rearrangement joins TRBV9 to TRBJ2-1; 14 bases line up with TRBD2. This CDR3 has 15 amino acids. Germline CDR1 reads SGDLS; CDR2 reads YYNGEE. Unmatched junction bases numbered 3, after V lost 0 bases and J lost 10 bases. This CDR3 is CASSVVGTSGSEQFF. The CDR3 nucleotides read TGTGCCAGCAGCGTAGTGGGGACTAGCGGGAGCGAGCAGTTCTTC.

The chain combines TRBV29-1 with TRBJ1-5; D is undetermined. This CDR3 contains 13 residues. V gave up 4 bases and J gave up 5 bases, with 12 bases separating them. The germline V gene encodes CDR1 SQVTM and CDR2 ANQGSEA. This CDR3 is CSVVNSADQPQHF. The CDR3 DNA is TGCAGCGTTGTCAACAGTGCTGATCAGCCCCAGCATTTT.

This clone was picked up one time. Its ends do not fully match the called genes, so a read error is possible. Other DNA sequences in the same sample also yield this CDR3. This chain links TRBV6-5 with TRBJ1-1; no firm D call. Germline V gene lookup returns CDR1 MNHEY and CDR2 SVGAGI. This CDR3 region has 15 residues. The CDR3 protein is CASSYSRQMNTEAFF. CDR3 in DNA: TGTGCCAGCAGTTACTCGAGACAAATGAATACTGAAGCTTTCTTT.

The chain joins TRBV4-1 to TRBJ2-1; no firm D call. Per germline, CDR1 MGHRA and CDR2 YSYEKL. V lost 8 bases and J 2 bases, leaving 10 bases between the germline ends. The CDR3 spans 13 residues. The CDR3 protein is CASSYSTYNEQFF. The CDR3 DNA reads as TGCGCCAGCTCCTACTCCACCTACAATGAGCAGTTCTTC.

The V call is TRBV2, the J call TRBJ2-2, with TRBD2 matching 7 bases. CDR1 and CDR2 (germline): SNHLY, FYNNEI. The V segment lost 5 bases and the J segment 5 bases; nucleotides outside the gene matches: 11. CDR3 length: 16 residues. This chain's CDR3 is CASSIGVGGPTGELFF. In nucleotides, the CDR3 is TGTGCCAGCAGTATTGGGGTGGGAGGGCCGACCGGGGAGCTGTTTTTT. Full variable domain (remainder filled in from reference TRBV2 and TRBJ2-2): EPEVTQTPSHQVTQMGQEVILRCVPISNHLYFYWYRQILGQKVEFLVSFYNNEISEKSEIFDDQFSVERPDGSNFTLKIRSTKLEDSAMYFCASSIGVGGPTGELFFGEGSRLTVL.

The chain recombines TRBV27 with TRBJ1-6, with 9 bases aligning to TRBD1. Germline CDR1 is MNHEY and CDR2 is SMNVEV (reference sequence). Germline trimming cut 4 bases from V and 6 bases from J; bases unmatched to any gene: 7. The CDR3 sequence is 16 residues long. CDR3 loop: CASSSVGDRVNSPLHF. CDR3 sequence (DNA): TGTGCCAGCAGTTCCGTGGGGGACAGGGTTAATTCACCCCTCCACTTT.